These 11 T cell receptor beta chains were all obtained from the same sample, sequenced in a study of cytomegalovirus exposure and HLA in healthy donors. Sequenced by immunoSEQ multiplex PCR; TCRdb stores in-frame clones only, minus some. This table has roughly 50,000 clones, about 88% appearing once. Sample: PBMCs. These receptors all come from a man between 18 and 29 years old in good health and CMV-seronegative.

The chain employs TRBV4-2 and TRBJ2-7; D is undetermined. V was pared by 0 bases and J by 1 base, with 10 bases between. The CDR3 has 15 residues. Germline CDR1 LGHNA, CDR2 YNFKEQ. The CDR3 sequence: CASSQDVTPSYEQYF. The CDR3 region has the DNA TGTGCCAGCAGCCAAGACGTGACTCCTTCCTACGAGCAGTACTTC.

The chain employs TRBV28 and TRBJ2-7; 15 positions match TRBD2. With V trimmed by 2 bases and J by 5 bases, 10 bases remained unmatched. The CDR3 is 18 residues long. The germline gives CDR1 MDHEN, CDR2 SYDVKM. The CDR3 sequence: CASSLGLAGGGWGDEQYF. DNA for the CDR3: TGTGCCAGCAGTTTAGGACTAGCGGGAGGGGGTTGGGGGGACGAGCAGTACTTC.

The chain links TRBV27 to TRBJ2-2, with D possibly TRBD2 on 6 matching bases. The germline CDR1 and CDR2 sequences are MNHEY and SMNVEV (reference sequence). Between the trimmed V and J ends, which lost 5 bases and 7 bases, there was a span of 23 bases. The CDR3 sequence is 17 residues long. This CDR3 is CASSPQKGGPVGGELFF. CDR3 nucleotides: TGTGCCAGCAGTCCCCAGAAAGGAGGGCCGGTTGGCGGGGAGCTGTTTTTT.

CDR3 loop: CATSRSVSGTRQETQYF. The CDR3 region has the DNA TGTGCCACCAGCAGATCGGTGAGCGGGACCAGACAAGAGACCCAGTACTTC. The chain recombines TRBV15 with TRBJ2-5, with 7 nucleotides matching TRBD2. This CDR3 is built from 17 residues. Trimming at V came to 2 bases and at J to 2 bases, leaving 11 bases not matched to a gene. Germline V CDR1 and CDR2: LNHNV, YYDKDF (reference sequence).

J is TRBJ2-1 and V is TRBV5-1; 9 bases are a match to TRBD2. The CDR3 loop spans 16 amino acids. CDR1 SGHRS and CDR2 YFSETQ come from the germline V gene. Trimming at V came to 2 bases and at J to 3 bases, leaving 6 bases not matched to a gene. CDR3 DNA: TGCGCCAGCAGCTTTAGGTCTAGCGGGGACTACAATGAGCAGTTCTTC. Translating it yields CASSFRSSGDYNEQFF.

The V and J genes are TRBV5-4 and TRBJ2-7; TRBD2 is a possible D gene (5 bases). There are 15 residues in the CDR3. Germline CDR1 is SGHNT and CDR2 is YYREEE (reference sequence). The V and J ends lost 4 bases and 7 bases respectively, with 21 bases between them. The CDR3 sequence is CASSADGLYLGEQYF. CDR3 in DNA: TGTGCCAGCAGCGCGGACGGACTGTATCTGGGGGAGCAGTACTTC.

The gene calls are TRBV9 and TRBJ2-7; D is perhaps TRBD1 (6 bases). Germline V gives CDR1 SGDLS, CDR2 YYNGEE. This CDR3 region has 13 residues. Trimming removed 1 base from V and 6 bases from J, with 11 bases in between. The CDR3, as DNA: TGTGCCAGCAGCGTATCACAGGGCTTCGAGCAGTACTTC. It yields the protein CASSVSQGFEQYF.

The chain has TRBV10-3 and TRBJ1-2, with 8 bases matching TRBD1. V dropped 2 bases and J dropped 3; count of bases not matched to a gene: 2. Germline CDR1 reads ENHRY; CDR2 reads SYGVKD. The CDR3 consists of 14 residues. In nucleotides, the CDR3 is TGTGCCATCAGTGAGACGACAGGGGACTATGGCTACACCTTC. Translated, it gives CAISETTGDYGYTF.

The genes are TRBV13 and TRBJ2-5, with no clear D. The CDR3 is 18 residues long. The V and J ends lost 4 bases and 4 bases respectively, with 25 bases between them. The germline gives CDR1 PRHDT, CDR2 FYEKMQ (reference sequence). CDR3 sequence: CASSSRTSRQRGPETQYF. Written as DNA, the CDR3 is TGTGCCAGCAGCTCCCGCACTTCCCGGCAGCGCGGCCCAGAGACCCAGTACTTC.

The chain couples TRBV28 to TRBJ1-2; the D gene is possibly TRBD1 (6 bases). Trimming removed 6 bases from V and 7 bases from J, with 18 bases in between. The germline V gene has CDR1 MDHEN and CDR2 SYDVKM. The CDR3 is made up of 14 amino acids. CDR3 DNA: TGTGCCAGCAGGAACGCCGGGACAAGAAGTGGCTACACCTTC. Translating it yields CASRNAGTRSGYTF.

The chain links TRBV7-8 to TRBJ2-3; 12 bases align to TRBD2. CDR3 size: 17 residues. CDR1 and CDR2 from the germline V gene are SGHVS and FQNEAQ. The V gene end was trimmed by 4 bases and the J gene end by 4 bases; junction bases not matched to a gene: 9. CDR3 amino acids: CASSSTRLAGASDTQYF. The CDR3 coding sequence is TGTGCCAGCAGCTCGACACGACTAGCGGGAGCATCAGATACGCAGTATTTT.